This T cell receptor beta chain originates from a study of cytomegalovirus exposure and HLA in healthy donors (dated by TCRdb to 2017 to 2019). As for the study more broadly: An earlier analysis of some 620 of the donors reported approximately 300 Gb of sequence data and around 110 million unique TCR beta sequences obtained from around 190 million T cells. Donor age, sex, ethnicity and CMV serostatus were collected together with the repertoire data. Every discovery cohort repertoire had been produced on one sequencing platform. Several DR-DQ haplotypes were treated as single units for association and clustering because of strong linkage in the cohort. HLA typing included class I and class II loci at four-digit resolution. The number of donors typed differed by locus, with 629-630 for A, B, C, DRB1 and DQB1, roughly 520 for DQA1, 606 for DPA1, and around 430 for DPB1. Rather than drawing on any new phenotypic data, the later analysis identified candidate immune exposures from TCR beta sequences and the way those sequences occurred across donors. Among the 398 genotyped donors, roughly 80% belonged to the genetic ancestry cluster associated with self-reported Caucasian donors. The study profiled the T cell repertoires of 500 to 800 subjects by immunosequencing and related them to cytomegalovirus serostatus. Across approximately 400 genotyped donors of the cohort, an average of roughly 230,000 unique TCR beta nucleotide sequences per donor were sequenced, and roughly 20% of those sequences were non-productive. An early release that covered fewer than 750 HLA-typed donors contained 250 to 350 gigabases of sequencing data and 65 million to 100 million unique TCR sequences. The study aimed to test whether signatures of past pathogen exposure could be identified by cataloging public T cell receptors. Besides the first cohort of 500 to 700 subjects, a separate validation cohort made up of 120 different subjects was used. Genome-wide SNP genotypes for about 65% of the 666 donors were used in a later genetic analysis, which treated that subset as a discovery cohort. To predict cytomegalovirus infection status, the study combined high-throughput TCR immunosequencing, statistical association of individual TCRs with disease status, and machine learning. In an earlier analysis of 587 of the donors, high-throughput TCR beta sequencing was used to judge whether each TCR beta V gene segment behaved as functional or pseudogenic. In a later analysis, previously published TCR beta repertoires from 500 to 750 donors were re-analyzed and high-resolution HLA genotyping was added so that TCR occurrence patterns could be studied.

The library was built by means of the immunoSEQ multiplex PCR assay. A mixture of 60 forward primers for TCR Vbeta segments and 13 reverse primers for TCR Jbeta segments was used in the multiplex PCR. The CDR3 region of rearranged TCR beta genes was amplified from genomic DNA by a multiplex PCR assay. On the Illumina HiSeq System, the amplified TCR beta libraries were sequenced as 87-base-pair reads. Turning to the authors' computational methods: A later analysis counted around 72 million unique TCR beta chains across the 550 to 800 repertoires, and around 9.9 million of these chains were shared by at least two donors. To remove PCR and sequencing errors, raw reads were error-corrected and collapsed into unique sequences using a nearest-neighbor algorithm that merged closely related sequences. V, D and J gene segments were assigned by aligning CDR3 sequences to IMGT reference sequences. For a sequence to be retained, at least a six-nucleotide match to both a V gene segment and a J gene segment was required. A rearrangement was called productive if the CDR3 had no stop codons and remained in frame with V and J, and every other rearrangement was called non-productive. Following IMGT convention, CDR3 was defined as the stretch from the second conserved V-encoded cysteine to the conserved J-encoded phenylalanine. The earlier analysis of 500 to 600 of the donors excluded sequences that lacked an unambiguous match to a single V gene segment. An earlier analysis of a few hundred of the donors classified V segments as functional when productive rearrangements were above 56.7% and as segregating when the standard deviation between donors was above 5%. A statistical classification framework was developed to diagnose cytomegalovirus status using the catalog of TCR beta chain sequences. A later analysis assigned V and J genes by comparing TCR nucleotide sequences with IMGT/GENE-DB human TR gene sequences. A later analysis assigned CDR3 sequences and most-parsimonious VDJ recombination scenarios with the TCRdist pipeline. In a later analysis, every TCR beta chain was defined by the combination of its CDR3 amino acid sequence and its V-gene family, and reads without a unique V-gene family were dropped. To address suspected cross-contamination and a sequencing artifact, a later analysis removed several hundred highly shared, low-generation-probability nucleotide sequences. A later analysis calculated a clonal expansion index for each public chain from normalized within-repertoire ranks of inferred template counts. A later analysis computed generation probabilities with a VDJ recombination model fitted to out-of-frame rearrangements, and checked the results against IGoR. Hypergeometric tests were used in a later analysis to score TCR-TCR, TCR-HLA and TCR-CMV co-occurrence, with a repertoire-size bias correction applied to the TCR pairs. False discovery rates were estimated in a later analysis by permuting HLA or CMV assignments 20 times. A later analysis grouped co-occurring TCRs with DBSCAN, adding TCRdist sequence similarity when clustering within HLA-allele-positive subsets. For co-occurrence clustering, repertoires with fewer than 30,000 or more than 120,000 public chains were excluded, along with roughly five repertoires with anomalous nucleotide sharing. Sourced from immuneACCESS, this table was stored by TCRdb with only in-frame sequences that have V and J called. A share of the clones is absent; for the studies checked, an unresolved V gene accounts for under half, and the remainder has no known explanation. The D gene and trimming were derived from the DNA, and the V and J assignments and clone size from that table. Across this sample there are about 120,000 clones, with around 10% seen only once. Of the sample, 2.5% to 3.5% falls within the top ten clones.

A note on this clone: Its target antigen remains unknown. The sample holds no much larger clone one base away, and base qualities are not on file.

The cohort comprised some 730 healthy bone marrow donors. At the time of sampling, every cohort member was nominally healthy, though immune exposures that went unrecorded were likely present. The donor tested CMV seronegative, placing the donor among the 350 to 400 seronegative members of the cohort. Each donor provided a peripheral blood sample, and peripheral blood mononuclear cells were used for TCR beta sequencing. Genomic DNA was extracted from the blood cell samples with the Qiagen DNeasy Blood Extraction Kit. From the cysteine up to the phenylalanine, the CDR3 has a length of 15 residues. Only the CDR3 region is kept as DNA, spanning 45 bases read in frame from base 1. The germline V and J ends show losses of 5 bases and 6 bases respectively, and no gene match explains 7 bases of the junction. The germline V gene supplies CDR1 MNHEY and CDR2 SVGAGI. General findings and caveats noted by the study authors: A later genetic analysis associated a missense DCLRE1C variant with V-gene and J-gene trimming of TCR beta chains, and an independent cohort replicated the association. Only TCR beta chains were sequenced in this cohort, and the absence of alpha or paired-chain data limited detectable features. A later analysis found that HLA-associated TCR beta chains were more clonally expanded and had lower generation probabilities than equally common non-associated chains. A later genetic analysis reported fewer N-insertions in productive TCRs among donors in an Asian-associated ancestry cluster than the roughly 700-donor mean. Because the 87-base-pair reads could not distinguish some IMGT-functional V segments, including TRBV6-2 and TRBV6-3, those segments were excluded. Presence/absence analyses assumed roughly uniform sequencing depth across donors, an assumption that may not hold. Broadly in line with IMGT annotations, most TCR beta V segments showed up in productive rearrangements about 90% or about 30% of the time in an earlier analysis of several hundred of the donors. A later analysis found that TCR association rates varied across HLA loci, with DRB1 alleles showing the most associated TCRs and HLA-C alleles the fewest. Because HLA typing was missing for some donors at each locus, association tests included only the typed subset. About 15 rarely observed V segments, including chromosome 9 orphons, were excluded from the earlier analysis of just under 600 of the donors because counts were too low. Linkage disequilibrium might explain the correlated functional status among segregating V segments, but an unknown experimental factor could not be excluded. A further reported finding was that TCR beta sequences accurately predicted the HLA-A and HLA-B alleles for most subjects in the first cohort. The study listed 164 TCR beta chains as associated with cytomegalovirus. A later analysis reported that several top co-occurrence clusters appeared linked to parvovirus B19, influenza, CMV and Epstein-Barr virus. The sequencing pipeline was judged likely to have produced a cluster of highly shared sequence variants as a technical artifact. Most TCR sequences were seen in very few donors, while some public TCRs were found in many individuals. The classifier was reported to diagnose cytomegalovirus status with high specificity and sensitivity in both the original cohort and the validation cohort. A few of the identified cytomegalovirus-associated TCR beta chains were confirmed in vitro to be specific for cytomegalovirus antigens. It was suggested by the authors that the approach could potentially be generalized to other disease states and immunological phenotypes. Specific HLA alleles were associated with about 17,000 TCR beta sequences at a false discovery rate of 0.05 in a later analysis. A later analysis found that most CMV-associated TCR beta chains appeared HLA-restricted, with HLA associations seemingly driven largely by CMV exposure. Immune exposure information for the cohort was limited to CMV serostatus. Assigning TCR associations to individual alleles was difficult when HLA alleles, especially DR and DQ, strongly co-occurred.

This sequence uses TRBV6-5 and TRBJ1-6; 7 nucleotides in the junction match TRBD1. The TCR was taken from a man between 25 and 39 years old in good health and CMV-seronegative. Sample: PBMCs. For the CDR3, the sequence is CASSRQGLGNSPLHF. The nucleotide sequence is TGTGCCAGCAGTCGACAGGGACTTGGTAATTCACCCCTCCACTTT.